This paragraph covers one TCR beta chain sequence. Its antigen is still unknown. This sample was included in a study of cytomegalovirus exposure and HLA in healthy donors. Study conclusions and caveats: One cluster of highly shared sequence variants probably arose as a sequencing artifact. With high specificity and sensitivity, the classifier reportedly diagnosed cytomegalovirus status. Later analysis showed most CMV-associated TCR beta chains appearing HLA-restricted.

The study ran its PCR with 60 Vbeta and 13 Jbeta primers. Sequenced by immunoSEQ multiplex PCR; TCRdb stores in-frame clones only, minus some. The sample contains fewer than 150,000 clones, roughly 71% of which appear only once. The V and J ends lost 5 bases and 4 bases respectively, with 4 bases between them. The germline gives CDR1 SNHLY, CDR2 FYNNEI. There are 11 residues in the CDR3. Sequenced material: PBMCs. The clonotype was recovered from a woman aged 45-60 years in good health and CMV-seropositive. The chain recombines TRBV2 with TRBJ2-3; no reliable D call. As DNA, the CDR3 is TGTGCCAGCAGTTTAGCAGATACGCAGTATTTT. Encoded protein: CASSLADTQYF.